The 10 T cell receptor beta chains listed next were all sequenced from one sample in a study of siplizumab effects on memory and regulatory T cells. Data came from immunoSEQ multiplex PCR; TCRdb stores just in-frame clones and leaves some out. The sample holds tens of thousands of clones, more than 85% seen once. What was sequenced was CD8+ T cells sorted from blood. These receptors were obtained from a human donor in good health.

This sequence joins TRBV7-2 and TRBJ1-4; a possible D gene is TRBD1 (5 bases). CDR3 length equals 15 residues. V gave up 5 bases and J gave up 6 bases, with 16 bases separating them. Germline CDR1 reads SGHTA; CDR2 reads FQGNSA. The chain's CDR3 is CASSPTGGLYEKLFF. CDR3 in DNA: TGTGCCAGCAGCCCGACGGGGGGATTGTATGAAAAACTGTTTTTT.

In DNA form, the CDR3 reads TGTGCCAGCAGCTTAGCGGAGTGGCTATCCTACAATGAGCAGTTCTTC. This sequence encodes CASSLAEWLSYNEQFF. The chain couples TRBV7-9 to TRBJ2-1, with D hard to call. Trimming shortened V by 0 bases and J by 1 base, and 10 bases separated the two germline ends. The CDR3 is 16 amino acids. Germline V gene sequence: CDR1 SEHNR, CDR2 FQNEAQ (reference sequence).

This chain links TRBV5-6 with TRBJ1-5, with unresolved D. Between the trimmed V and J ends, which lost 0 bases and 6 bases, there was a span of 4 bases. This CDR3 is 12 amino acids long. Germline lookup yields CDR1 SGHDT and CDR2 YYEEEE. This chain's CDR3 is CASSLGSQPQHF. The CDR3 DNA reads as TGTGCCAGCAGCTTGGGGAGTCAGCCCCAGCATTTT. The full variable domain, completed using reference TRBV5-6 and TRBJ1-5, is DAGVTQSPTHLIKTRGQQVTLRCSPKSGHDTVSWYQQALGQGPQFIFQYYEEEERQRGNFPDRFSGHQFPNYSSELNVNALLLGDSALYLCASSLGSQPQHFGDGTRLSIL.

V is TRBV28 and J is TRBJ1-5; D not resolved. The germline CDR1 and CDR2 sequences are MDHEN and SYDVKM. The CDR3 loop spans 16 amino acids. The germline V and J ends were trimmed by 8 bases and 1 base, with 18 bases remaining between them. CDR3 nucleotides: TGTGCCAGCCTTATCGAGCCCTATGCGAGCAATCAGCCCCAGCATTTT. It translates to CASLIEPYASNQPQHF.

The DNA of the CDR3 is TGTGCCTGGAACAGGGGGTTAATGGACACTGAAGCTTTCTTT. This gives the protein CAWNRGLMDTEAFF. This chain joins TRBV30 and TRBJ1-1, with TRBD1 matching 8 bases. CDR1 is GTSNPN and CDR2 is SVGIG in the germline V gene (reference sequence). The CDR3 runs 14 residues. Germline trimming cut 4 bases from V and 3 bases from J; bases unmatched to any gene: 7.

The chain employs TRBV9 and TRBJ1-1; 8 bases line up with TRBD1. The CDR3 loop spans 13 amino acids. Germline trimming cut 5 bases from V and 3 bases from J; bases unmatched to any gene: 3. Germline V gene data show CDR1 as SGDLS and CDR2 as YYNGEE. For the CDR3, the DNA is TGTGCCAGCAGATGGACAGGGCACACTGAAGCTTTCTTT. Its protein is CASRWTGHTEAFF.

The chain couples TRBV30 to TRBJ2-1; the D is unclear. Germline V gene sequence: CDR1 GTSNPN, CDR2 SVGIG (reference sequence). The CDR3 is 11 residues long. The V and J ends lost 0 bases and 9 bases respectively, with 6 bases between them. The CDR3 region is CAWSVRSEQFF. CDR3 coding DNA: TGTGCCTGGAGTGTTCGCAGTGAGCAGTTCTTC.

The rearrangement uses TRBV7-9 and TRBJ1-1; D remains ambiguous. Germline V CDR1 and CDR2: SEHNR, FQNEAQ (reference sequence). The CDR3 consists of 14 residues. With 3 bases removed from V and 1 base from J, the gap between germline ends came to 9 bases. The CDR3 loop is CASSLIAPNTEAFF. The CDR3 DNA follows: TGTGCCAGCAGCTTGATAGCCCCGAACACTGAAGCTTTCTTT. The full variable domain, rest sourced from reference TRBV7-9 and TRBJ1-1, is DTGVSQNPRHKITKRGQNVTFRCDPISEHNRLYWYRQTLGQGPEFLTYFQNEAQLEKSRLLSDRFSAERPKGSFSTLEIQRTEQGDSAMYLCASSLIAPNTEAFFGQGTRLTVV.

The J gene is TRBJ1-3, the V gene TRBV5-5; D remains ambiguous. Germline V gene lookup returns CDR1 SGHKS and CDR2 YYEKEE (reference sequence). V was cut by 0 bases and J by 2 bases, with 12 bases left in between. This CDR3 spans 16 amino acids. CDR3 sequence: CASSLVFPEAGNTIYF. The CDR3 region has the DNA TGTGCCAGCAGCTTGGTCTTTCCCGAAGCTGGAAACACCATATATTTT.

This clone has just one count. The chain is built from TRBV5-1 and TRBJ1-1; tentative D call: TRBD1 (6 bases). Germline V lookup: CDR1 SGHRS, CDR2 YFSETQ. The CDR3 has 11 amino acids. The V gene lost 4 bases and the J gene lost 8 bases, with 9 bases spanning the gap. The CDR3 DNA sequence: TGCGCCAGCAGCATAGGACAGGAAGCTTTCTTT. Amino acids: CASSIGQEAFF.